This TCR beta chain was captured in a study of blood T cell repertoires in COVID-19. Study in general: Samples came from the United States, Italy and Spain, spanning acute and convalescent COVID-19.

Living in about two dozen US areas, the participants were between about 18 and 100 years of age. Cohorts were based on clinical histories the participants reported. In the study's own analysis: Nucleated cell number was recorded as an estimate derived from reference gene primer amplification. Profiling relied on immunoSEQ multiplex PCR, and the TCRdb table lists in-frame clones only, not all of them. The V and J calls and clone size were taken over from that table, and D and trimming were inferred from the DNA. The data hold approximately 290,000 clones, with roughly 90% observed a single time. V shed 8 bases and J shed 5 bases, with 12 bases lying between them. The CDR3 runs to 13 residues.

Specimen: PBMCs or T cells enriched from blood (not recorded which). The source is a young woman with acute COVID-19. V and J are TRBV12-3 or TRBV12-4 and TRBJ2-2; no firm D call. The CDR3 is CASSPATTGELFF. The CDR3 DNA is TGTGCCAGCTCTCCGGCGACTACCGGGGAGCTGTTTTTT.